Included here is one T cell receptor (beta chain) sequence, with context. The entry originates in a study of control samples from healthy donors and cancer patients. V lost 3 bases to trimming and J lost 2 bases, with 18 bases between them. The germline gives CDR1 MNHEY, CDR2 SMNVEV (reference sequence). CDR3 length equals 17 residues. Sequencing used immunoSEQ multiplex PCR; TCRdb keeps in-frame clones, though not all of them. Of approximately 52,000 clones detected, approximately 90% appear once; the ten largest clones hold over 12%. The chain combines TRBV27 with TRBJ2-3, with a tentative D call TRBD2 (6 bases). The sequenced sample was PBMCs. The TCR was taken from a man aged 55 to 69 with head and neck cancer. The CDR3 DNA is TGTGCCAGCAGTTTTAGCGGAGCCACCCAGGCCACAGATACGCAGTATTTT. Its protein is CASSFSGATQATDTQYF.